This TCR beta chain was found in a study of neoadjuvant anti-PD-1 for oral cavity cancer. Study-level information: Nivolumab at 3 mg/kg was mostly given biweekly, three to four doses, pre-surgery.

Clones were read by immunoSEQ multiplex PCR, and TCRdb kept only the in-frame ones, dropping some. The profile shows 65,000 to 95,000 clones, 84% of them singletons. Germline lookup yields CDR1 SGHRS and CDR2 YFSETQ. This CDR3 has 15 residues. Trimming removed 1 base from V and 4 bases from J, with 14 bases in between. Patients had newly diagnosed, untreated stage II-IVA oral cavity squamous cell carcinoma. Patients had HPV-negative, locally advanced oral cavity squamous cell carcinoma. The sample here was PBMCs, taken before nivolumab (anti-PD-1) treatment. This receptor was identified in a person between 40 and 85 years old with oral cavity squamous cell carcinoma. The chain is built from TRBV5-1 and TRBJ1-1; D possibly corresponds to TRBD1 (5 bases). CDR3 in DNA: TGCGCCAGCAGCTTGCAGACAGCGGCAGTCACTGAAGCTTTCTTT. Translating it yields CASSLQTAAVTEAFF.